The clone carrying this T cell receptor beta chain was detected ten times or more. Its cognate antigen is unknown. Amplification of TCR alpha and beta CDR3 regions from RNA used iRepertoire nested multiplex PCR. Input was roughly 85-400 ng of tissue mRNA or PBMC total RNA. TCRdb analysed the multiplex PCR reads with MiXCR anew, one entry per CDR3 protein. The top ten clones hold around a quarter of a sample with around 130,000 distinct CDR3 sequences, approximately 24% of them seen once. The sample belongs to a study of glioma-infiltrating T cells. Study-wide results and limits: Only very few CDR3 sequences appeared in both tissue and blood. Above-expected tissue-blood divergence occurred in all gliomas, most in low-grade ones.

There are 13 residues in the CDR3. The junction had 6 bases not matched to a gene; V was cut back by 7 bases and J by 6 bases. Germline loops: CDR1 SGHVS, CDR2 FNYEAQ. The chain combines TRBV7-6 with TRBJ2-1; TRBD2 agrees at 7 bases. This receptor was identified in a human donor with low-grade glioma or glioblastoma, undergoing nonglioma brain surgery, or in good health (not recorded which). Material for sequencing was glioma tissue, nonneoplastic brain tissue, or PBMCs (not recorded which). Here the CDR3 DNA reads TGTGCCAGCACCATGGGACTAACCAATGAGCAGTTCTTC. Translating gives CASTMGLTNEQFF.